This T cell receptor (beta chain) was found in a study of tumor T cells in aggressive B-cell lymphoma. TCRdb's table, derived via immunoSEQ multiplex PCR, lists solely in-frame clones and lacks some. Of roughly 590 clones in the sample, just under 90% are singletons; the top ten hold approximately 13%. The germline V and J ends were trimmed by 0 bases and 5 bases, with 17 bases remaining between them. CDR3 size: 16 residues. CDR1 and CDR2 (germline): SGHTS, YDEGEE. Sequenced material: tumor tissue. This TCR derives from an adult with diffuse large B cell lymphoma. The rearrangement joins TRBV5-8 to TRBJ1-1; D is ambiguous. For the CDR3, the DNA is TGTGCCAGCAGCTTGGCTGCACTTGAAGGGAGAACTGAAGCTTTCTTT. Translation: CASSLAALEGRTEAFF.